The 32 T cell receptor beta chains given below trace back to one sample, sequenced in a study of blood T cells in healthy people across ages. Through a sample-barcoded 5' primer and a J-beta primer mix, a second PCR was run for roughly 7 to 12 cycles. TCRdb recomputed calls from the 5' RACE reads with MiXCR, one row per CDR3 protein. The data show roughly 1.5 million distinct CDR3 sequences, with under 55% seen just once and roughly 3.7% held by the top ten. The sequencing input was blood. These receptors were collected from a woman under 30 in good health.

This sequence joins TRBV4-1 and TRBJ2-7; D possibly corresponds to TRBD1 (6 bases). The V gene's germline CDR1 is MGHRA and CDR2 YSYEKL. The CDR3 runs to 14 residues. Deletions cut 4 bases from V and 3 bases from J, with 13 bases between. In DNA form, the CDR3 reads TGCGCCAGCAGCCTAACTCGGACAGACTACGAGCAGTACTTC. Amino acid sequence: CASSLTRTDYEQYF.

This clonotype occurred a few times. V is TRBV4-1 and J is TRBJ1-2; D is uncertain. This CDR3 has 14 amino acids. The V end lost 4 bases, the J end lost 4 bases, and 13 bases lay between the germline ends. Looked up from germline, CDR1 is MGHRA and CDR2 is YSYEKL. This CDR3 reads CASSRTAGPYGYTF. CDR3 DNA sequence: TGCGCCAGCAGCCGGACCGCCGGACCCTATGGCTACACCTTC.

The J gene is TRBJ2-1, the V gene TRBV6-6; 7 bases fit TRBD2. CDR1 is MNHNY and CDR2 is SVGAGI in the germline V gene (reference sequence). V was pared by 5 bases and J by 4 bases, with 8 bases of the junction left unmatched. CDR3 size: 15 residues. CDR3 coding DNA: TGTGCCAGCAGTAGAACCGCGGGGGAGTACAATGAGCAGTTCTTC. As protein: CASSRTAGEYNEQFF.

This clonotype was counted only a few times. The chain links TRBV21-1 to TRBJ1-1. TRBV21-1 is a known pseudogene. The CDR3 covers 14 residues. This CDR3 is CASSKARGNTEAFF. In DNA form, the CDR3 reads TGTGCCAGCAGCAAAGCGCGGGGGAACACTGAAGCTTTCTTT.

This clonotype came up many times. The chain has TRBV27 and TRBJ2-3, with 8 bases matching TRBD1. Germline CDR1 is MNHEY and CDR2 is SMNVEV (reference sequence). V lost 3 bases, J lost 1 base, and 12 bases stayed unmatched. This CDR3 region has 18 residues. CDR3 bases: TGTGCCAGCAGTTTCGACTCTCAGGGGGCCTTGGGCACAGATACGCAGTATTTT. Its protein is CASSFDSQGALGTDTQYF.

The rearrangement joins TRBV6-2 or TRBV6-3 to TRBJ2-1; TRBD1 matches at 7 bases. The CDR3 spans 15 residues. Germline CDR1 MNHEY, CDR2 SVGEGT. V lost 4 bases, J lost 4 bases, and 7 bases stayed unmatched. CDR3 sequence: CASSSLGTAYNEQFF. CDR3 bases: TGTGCCAGCAGTTCCCTGGGGACAGCTTACAATGAGCAGTTCTTC.

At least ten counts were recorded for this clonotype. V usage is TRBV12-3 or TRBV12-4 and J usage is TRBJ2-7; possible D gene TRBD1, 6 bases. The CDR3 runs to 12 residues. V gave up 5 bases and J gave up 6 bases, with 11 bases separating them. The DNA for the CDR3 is TGTGCCAGCAGTCCAACAGGGTCCGAGCAGTACTTC. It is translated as CASSPTGSEQYF.

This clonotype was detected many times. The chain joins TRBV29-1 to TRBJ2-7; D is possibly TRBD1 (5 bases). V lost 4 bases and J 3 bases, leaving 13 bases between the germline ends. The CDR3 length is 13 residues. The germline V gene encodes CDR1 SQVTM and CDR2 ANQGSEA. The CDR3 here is CSVVEGRVYEQYF. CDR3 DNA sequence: TGCAGCGTTGTAGAAGGCAGGGTCTACGAGCAGTACTTC.

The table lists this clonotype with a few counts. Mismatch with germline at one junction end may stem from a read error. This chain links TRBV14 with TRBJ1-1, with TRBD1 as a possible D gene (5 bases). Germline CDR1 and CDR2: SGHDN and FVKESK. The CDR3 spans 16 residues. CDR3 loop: CASSQGAPAMNTEAFF. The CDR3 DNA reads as TGTGCCAGCAGTCAAGGGGCGCCCGCGATGAACACTGAAGCTTTCTTT.

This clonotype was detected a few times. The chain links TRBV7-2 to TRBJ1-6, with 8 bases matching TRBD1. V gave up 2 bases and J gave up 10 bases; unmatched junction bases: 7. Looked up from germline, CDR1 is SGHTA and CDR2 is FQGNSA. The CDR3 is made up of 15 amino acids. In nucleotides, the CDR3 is TGTGCCAGCAGCTTAAGGACAGGGTTTATCTCACCCCTCCACTTT. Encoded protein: CASSLRTGFISPLHF.

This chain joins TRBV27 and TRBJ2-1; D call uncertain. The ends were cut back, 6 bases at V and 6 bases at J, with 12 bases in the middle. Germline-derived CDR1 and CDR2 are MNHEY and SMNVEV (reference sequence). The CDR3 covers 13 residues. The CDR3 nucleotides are TGTGCCAGCAGCTTCCGTGCCCTCAATGAGCAGTTCTTC. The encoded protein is CASSFRALNEQFF.

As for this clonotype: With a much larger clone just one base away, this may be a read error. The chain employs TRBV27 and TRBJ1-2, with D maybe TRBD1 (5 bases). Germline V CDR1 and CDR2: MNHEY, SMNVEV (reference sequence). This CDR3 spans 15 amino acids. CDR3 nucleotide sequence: TGTGCCAGCAGCCAAACTTTCAGGGTTGGCTATCGCTACACCTTC. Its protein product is CASSQTFRVGYRYTF.

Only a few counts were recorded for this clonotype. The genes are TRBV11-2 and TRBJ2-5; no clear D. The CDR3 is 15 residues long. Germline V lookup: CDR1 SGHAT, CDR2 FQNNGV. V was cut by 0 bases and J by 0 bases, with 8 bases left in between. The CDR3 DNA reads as TGTGCCAGCAGCTTAGATATCGGATACCAAGAGACCCAGTACTTC. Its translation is CASSLDIGYQETQYF.

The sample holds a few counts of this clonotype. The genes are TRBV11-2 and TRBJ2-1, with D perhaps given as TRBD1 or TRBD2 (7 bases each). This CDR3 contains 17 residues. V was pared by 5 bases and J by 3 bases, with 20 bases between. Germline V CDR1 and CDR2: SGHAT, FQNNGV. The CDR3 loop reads CASSPGGAGSLYNEQFF. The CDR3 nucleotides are TGTGCCAGCAGCCCAGGGGGGGCGGGGAGCCTCTACAATGAGCAGTTCTTC. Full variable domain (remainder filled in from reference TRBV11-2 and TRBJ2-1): EAGVAQSPRYKIIEKRQSVAFWCNPISGHATLYWYQQILGQGPKLLIQFQNNGVVDDSQLPKDRFSAERLKGVDSTLKIQPAKLEDSAVYLCASSPGGAGSLYNEQFFGPGTRLTVL.

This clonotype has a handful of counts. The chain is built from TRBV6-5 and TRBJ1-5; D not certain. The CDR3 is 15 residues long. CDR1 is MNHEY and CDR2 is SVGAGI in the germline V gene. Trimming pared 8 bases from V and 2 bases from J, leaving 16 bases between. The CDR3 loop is CASQNGRQGNQPQHF. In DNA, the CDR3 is TGTGCCAGCCAAAACGGCCGCCAGGGCAATCAGCCCCAGCATTTT.

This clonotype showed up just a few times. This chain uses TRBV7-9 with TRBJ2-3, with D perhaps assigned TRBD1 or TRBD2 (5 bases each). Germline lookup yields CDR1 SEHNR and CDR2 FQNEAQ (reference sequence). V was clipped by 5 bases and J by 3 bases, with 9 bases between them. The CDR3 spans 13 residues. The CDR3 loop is CASSGDPTDTQYF. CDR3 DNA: TGTGCCAGCAGCGGGGACCCTACAGATACGCAGTATTTT.

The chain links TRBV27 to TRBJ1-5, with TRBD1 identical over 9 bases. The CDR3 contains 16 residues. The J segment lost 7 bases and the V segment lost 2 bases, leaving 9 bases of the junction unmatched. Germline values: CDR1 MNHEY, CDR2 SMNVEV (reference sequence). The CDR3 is CASSLTGTGLRQPQHF. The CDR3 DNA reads TGTGCCAGCAGTTTAACCGGGACAGGGCTGAGGCAGCCCCAGCATTTT.

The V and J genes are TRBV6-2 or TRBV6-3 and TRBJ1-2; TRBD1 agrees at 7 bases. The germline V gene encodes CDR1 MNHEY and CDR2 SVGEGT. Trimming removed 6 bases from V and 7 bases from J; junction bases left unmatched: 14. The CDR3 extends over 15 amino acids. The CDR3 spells CASRPTGVSTSGYTF. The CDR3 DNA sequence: TGTGCCAGCAGGCCTACAGGGGTGTCAACCTCTGGCTACACCTTC.

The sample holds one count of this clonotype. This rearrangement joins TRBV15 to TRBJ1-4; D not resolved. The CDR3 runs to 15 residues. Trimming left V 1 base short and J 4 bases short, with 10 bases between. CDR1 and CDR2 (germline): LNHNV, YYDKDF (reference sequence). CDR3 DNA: TGTGCCACCAGCAGAGTAATAGCTGGTAATGAAAAACTGTTTTTT. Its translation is CATSRVIAGNEKLFF.

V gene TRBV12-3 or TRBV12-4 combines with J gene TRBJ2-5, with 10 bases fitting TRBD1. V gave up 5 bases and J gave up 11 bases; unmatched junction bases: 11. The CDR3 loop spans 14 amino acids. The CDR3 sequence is CASSPGQGGSPQYF. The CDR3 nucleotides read TGTGCCAGCAGTCCCGGACAGGGGGGATCCCCGCAGTACTTC.

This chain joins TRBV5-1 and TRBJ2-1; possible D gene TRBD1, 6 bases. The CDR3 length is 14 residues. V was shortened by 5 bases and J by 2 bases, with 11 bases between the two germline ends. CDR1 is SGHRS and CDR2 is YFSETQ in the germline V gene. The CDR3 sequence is CASRAGDTYNEQFF. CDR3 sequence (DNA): TGCGCCAGCAGGGCAGGGGACACCTACAATGAGCAGTTCTTC. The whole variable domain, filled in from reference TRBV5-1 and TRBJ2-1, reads KAGVTQTPRYLIKTRGQQVTLSCSPISGHRSVSWYQQTPGQGLQFLFEYFSETQRNKGNFPGRFSGRQFSNSRSEMNVSTLELGDSALYLCASRAGDTYNEQFFGPGTRLTVL.

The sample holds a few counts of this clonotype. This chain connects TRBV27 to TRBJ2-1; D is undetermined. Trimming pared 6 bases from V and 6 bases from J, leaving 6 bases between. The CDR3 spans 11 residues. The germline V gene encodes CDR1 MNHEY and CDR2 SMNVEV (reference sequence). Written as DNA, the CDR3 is TGTGCCAGCAGCAAAAGCAATGAGCAGTTCTTC. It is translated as CASSKSNEQFF.

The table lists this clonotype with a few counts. The CDR3 loop is CATSDPGPGWDEQFF. The CDR3 nucleotides read TGTGCCACCAGTGACCCCGGGCCCGGTTGGGATGAGCAGTTCTTC. The chain employs TRBV24-1 and TRBJ2-1, with D hard to call. Trimming removed 4 bases at V and 8 bases at J, with 17 bases between. Per germline, CDR1 KGHDR and CDR2 SFDVKD. This CDR3 has 15 residues.

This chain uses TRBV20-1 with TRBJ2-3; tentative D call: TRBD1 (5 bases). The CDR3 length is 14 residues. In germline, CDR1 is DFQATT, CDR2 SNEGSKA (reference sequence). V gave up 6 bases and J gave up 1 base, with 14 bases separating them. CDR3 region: CSASKQERTDTQYF. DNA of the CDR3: TGCAGTGCCAGCAAACAGGAGCGCACAGATACGCAGTATTTT.

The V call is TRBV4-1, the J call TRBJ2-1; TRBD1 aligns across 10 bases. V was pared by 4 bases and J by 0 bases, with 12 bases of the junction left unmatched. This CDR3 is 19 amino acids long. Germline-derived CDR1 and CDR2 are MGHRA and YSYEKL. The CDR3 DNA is TGCGCCAGCAGCCCAGGTGGGACAGGGGAAGAGAGCTCCTACAATGAGCAGTTCTTC. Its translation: CASSPGGTGEESSYNEQFF.

CDR3 residues: CASTLGGVSYGYTF. CDR3 DNA sequence: TGTGCCAGCACCTTGGGGGGAGTAAGCTATGGCTACACCTTC. The genes are TRBV7-9 and TRBJ1-2; possibly TRBD1 for D (5 bases). The germline V gene encodes CDR1 SEHNR and CDR2 FQNEAQ (reference sequence). Trimming stripped 7 bases from V and 4 bases from J, with 16 bases between. The CDR3 runs 14 residues.

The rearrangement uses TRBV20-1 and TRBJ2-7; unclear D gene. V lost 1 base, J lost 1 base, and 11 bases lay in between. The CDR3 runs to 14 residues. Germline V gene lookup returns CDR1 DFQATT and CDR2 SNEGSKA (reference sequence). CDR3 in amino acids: CSARVLDASYEQYF. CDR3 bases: TGCAGTGCTAGAGTCCTGGACGCATCCTACGAGCAGTACTTC.

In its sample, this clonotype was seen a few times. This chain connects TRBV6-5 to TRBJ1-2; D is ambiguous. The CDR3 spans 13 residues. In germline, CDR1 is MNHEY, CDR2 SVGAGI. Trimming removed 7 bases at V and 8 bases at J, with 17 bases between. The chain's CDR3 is CASTHKGREGYTF. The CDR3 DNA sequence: TGTGCCAGCACCCACAAGGGAAGGGAAGGCTACACCTTC.

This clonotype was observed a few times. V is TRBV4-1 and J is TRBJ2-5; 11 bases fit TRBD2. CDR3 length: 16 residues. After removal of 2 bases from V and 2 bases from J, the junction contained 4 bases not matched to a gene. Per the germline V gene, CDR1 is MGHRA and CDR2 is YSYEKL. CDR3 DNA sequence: TGCGCCAGCAGCCAATCGCTAGCGGGGGGACAAGAGACCCAGTACTTC. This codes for CASSQSLAGGQETQYF.

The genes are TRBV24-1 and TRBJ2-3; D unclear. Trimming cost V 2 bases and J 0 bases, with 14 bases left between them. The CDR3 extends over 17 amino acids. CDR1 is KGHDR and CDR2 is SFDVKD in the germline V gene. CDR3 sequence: CATSDSPDIFSTDTQYF. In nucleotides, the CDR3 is TGTGCCACCAGTGATTCACCAGACATTTTTAGCACAGATACGCAGTATTTT.

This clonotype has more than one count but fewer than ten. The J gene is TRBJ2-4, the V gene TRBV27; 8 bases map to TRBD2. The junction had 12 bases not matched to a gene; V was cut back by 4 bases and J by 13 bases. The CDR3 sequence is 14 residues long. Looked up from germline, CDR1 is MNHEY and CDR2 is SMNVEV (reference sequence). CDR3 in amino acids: CASSSQAGAPAQYF. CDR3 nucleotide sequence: TGTGCCAGCAGTTCCCAAGCGGGAGCTCCTGCGCAGTACTTC.

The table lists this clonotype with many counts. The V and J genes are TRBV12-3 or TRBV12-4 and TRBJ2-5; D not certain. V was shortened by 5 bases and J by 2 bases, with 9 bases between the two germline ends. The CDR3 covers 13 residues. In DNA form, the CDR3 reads TGTGCCAGCAGTGTAGGGCAGCAAGAGACCCAGTACTTC. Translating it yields CASSVGQQETQYF.